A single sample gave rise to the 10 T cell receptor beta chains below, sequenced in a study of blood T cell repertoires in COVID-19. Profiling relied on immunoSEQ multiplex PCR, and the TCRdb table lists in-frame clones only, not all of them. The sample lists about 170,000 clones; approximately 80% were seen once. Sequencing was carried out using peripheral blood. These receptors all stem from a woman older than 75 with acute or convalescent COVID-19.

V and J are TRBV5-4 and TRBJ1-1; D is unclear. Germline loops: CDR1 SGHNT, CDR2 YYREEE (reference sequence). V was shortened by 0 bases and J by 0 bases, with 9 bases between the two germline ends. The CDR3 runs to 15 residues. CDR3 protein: CASSLVQAMNTEAFF. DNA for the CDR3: TGTGCCAGCAGCTTGGTGCAGGCCATGAACACTGAAGCTTTCTTT. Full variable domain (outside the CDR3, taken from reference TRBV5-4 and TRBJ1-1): ETGVTQSPTHLIKTRGQQVTLRCSSQSGHNTVSWYQQALGQGPQFIFQYYREEENGRGNFPPRFSGLQFPNYSSELNVNALELDDSALYLCASSLVQAMNTEAFFGQGTRLTVV.

In DNA, the CDR3 is TGCAGTGCTAGTGGACAGGTCGCCACTGAAGCTTTCTTT. Translating gives CSASGQVATEAFF. This chain connects TRBV20-1 to TRBJ1-1; TRBD1 matches 7 bases. J gave up 4 bases and V 3 bases, and 5 bases lay outside the gene matches. This CDR3 comprises 13 residues. CDR1 is DFQATT, CDR2 SNEGSKA, per germline (reference sequence).

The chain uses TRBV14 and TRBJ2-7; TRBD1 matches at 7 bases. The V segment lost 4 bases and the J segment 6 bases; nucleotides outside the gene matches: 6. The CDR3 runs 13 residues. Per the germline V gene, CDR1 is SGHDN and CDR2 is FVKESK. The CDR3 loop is CASSRQGRGEQYF. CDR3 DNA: TGTGCCAGCAGCCGACAGGGCAGGGGCGAGCAGTACTTC.

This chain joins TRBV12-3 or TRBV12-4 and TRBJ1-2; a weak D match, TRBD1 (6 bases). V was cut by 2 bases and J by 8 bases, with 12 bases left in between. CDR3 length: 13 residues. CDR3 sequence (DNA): TGTGCCAGCAGTTTAAAGGGGGGGTCGGGCTACACCTTC. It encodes CASSLKGGSGYTF.

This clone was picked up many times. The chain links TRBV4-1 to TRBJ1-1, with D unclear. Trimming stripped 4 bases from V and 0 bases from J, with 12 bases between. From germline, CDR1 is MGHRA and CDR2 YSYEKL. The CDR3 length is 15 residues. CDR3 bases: TGCGCCAGCAGCCGTGGTGTTCAGATGAACACTGAAGCTTTCTTT. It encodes CASSRGVQMNTEAFF.

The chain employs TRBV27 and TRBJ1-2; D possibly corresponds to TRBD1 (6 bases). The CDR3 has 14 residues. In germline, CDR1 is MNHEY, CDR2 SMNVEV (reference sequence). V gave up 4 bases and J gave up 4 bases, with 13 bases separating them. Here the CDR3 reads CASSSQGPGYGYTF. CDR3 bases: TGTGCCAGCAGTTCCCAGGGGCCGGGCTATGGCTACACCTTC.

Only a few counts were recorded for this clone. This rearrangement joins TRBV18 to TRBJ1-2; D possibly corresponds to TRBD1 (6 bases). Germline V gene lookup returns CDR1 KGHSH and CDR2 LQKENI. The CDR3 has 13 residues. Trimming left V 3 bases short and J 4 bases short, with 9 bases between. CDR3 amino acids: CASSPDSSYGYTF. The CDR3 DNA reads TGTGCCAGCTCACCGGACAGTTCCTATGGCTACACCTTC. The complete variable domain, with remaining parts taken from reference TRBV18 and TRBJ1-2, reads NAGVMQNPRHLVRRRGQEARLRCSPMKGHSHVYWYRQLPEEGLKFMVYLQKENIIDESGMPKERFSAEFPKEGPSILRIQQVVRGDSAAYFCASSPDSSYGYTFGSGTRLTVV.

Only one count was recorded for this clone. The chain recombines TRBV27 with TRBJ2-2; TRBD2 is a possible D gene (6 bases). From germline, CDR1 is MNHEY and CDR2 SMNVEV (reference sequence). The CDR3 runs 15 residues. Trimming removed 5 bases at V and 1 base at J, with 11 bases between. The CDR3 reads CASSLRDWNTGELFF. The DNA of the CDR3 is TGTGCCAGCAGTCTCCGGGACTGGAACACCGGGGAGCTGTTTTTT.

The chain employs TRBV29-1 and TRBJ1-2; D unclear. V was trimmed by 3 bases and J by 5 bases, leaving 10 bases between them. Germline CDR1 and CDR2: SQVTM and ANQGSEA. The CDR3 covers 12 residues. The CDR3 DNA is TGCAGCGTTGATAATGGAGGATATGGCTACACCTTC. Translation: CSVDNGGYGYTF. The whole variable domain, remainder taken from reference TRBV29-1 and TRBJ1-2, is SAVISQKPSRDICQRGTSLTIQCQVDSQVTMMFWYRQQPGQSLTLIATANQGSEATYESGFVIDKFPISRPNLTFSTLTVSNMSPEDSSIYLCSVDNGGYGYTFGSGTRLTVV.

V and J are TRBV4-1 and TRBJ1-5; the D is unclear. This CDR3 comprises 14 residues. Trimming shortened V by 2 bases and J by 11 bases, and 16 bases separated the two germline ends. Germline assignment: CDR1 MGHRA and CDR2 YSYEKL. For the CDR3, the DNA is TGCGCCAGCAGCCAATCCGGACGGGAAATGACCCAGCATTTT. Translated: CASSQSGREMTQHF.